The TCR beta chain described here comes from a study of T cell clonality in common variable immunodeficiency. Control and CVID samples contributed equal amounts of genomic DNA. Assay: immunoSEQ multiplex PCR; the TCRdb copy retains only in-frame clones and omits some. Listed for the sample are about 23,000 clones, none seen a single time. As for this clone: Its cognate antigen is unknown. The read terminates 3 residues ahead of where the CDR3 ends, so the germline J gene completes it.

General observations from the study: Reportedly, TCR beta sequences from common variable immunodeficiency showed fewer deletions and N-nucleotide insertions. Fewer TCRbeta clones were shared among CVID subjects than controls.

The V end lost 2 bases, the J end lost 2 bases, and 13 bases lay between the germline ends. The CDR3 length is 14 residues. From germline, CDR1 is GTSNPN and CDR2 SVGIG (reference sequence). Patients had low serum IgG, IgA and/or IgM and specific antibody deficiency. CVID subjects were some 15 female and 25 to 30 male, aged roughly 9 to 70. Sequenced input: peripheral blood mononuclear cells. This receptor was taken from a human donor with common variable immunodeficiency. This sequence joins TRBV30 and TRBJ2-7; possibly TRBD2 for D (5 bases). Incomplete CDR3 DNA: TGTGCCTGGAGTCCCCCGAGCGGAACCTACGAG. This encodes CAWSPPSGTYE. In full, the CDR3 reads CAWSPPSGTYEQYF.